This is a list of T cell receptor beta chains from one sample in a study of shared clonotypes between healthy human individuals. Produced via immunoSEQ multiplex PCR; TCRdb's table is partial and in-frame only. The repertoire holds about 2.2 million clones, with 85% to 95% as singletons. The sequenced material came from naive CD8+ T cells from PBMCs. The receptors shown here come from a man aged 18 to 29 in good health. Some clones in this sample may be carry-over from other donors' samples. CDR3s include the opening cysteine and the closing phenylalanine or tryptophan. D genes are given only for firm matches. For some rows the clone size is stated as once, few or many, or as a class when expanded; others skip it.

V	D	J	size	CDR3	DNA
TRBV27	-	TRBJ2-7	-	CASSPRVAAYEQYF	TGTGCCAGCAGTCCCAGGGTAGCGGCCTACGAGCAGTACTTC
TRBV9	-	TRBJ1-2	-	CASRGITEGYTF	TGTGCCAGTCGTGGGATTACGGAGGGCTACACCTTC
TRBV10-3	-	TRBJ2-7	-	CAISESRTYEQYF	TGTGCCATCAGTGAGTCGAGGACCTACGAGCAGTACTTC
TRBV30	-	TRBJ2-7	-	CAWSGGSYYEQYF	TGTGCCTGGAGTGGCGGCAGCTACTACGAGCAGTACTTC
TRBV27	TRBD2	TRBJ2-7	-	CASSPQALAAPGYEQYF	TGTGCCAGCAGTCCCCAGGCCCTAGCGGCCCCCGGGTACGAGCAGTACTTC
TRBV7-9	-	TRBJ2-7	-	CASSYGTREQYF	TGTGCCAGCAGCTACGGGACCCGCGAGCAGTACTTC
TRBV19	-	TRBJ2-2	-	CASSGQMGGELFF	TGTGCCAGTAGTGGACAGATGGGCGGGGAGCTGTTTTTT
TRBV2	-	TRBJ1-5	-	CASSEFTGSGQPQHF	TGTGCCAGCAGTGAATTTACGGGATCGGGTCAGCCCCAGCATTTT
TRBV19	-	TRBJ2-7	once	CASSSGATYEQYF	TGTGCCAGTAGTTCAGGGGCCACCTACGAGCAGTACTTC
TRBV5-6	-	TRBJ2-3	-	CASSLEVPPQYF	TGTGCCAGCAGCTTGGAGGTTCCGCCGCAGTATTTT